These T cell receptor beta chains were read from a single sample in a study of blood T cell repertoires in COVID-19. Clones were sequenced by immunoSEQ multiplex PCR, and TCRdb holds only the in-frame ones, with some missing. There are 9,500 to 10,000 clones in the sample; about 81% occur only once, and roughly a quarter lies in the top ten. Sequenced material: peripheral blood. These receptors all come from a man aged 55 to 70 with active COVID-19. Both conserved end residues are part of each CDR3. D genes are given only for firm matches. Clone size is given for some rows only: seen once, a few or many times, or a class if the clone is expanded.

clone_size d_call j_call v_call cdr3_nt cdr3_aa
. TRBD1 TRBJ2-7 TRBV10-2 TGCGCCAGCAGTGGGGGGGACAGGGGGCGCGAGCAGTACTTC CASSGGDRGREQYF
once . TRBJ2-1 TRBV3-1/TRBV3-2 TGTGCCAGCAGCCAAGACCTTAGAAATGAGCAGTTCTTC CASSQDLRNEQFF
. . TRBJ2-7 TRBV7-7 TGTGCTAGCAGCCCGACAGGAACCTACGAGCAGTACTTC CASSPTGTYEQYF
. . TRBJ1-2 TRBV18 TGTGCCAGCTCCACGCGTGAATCTAACTATGGCTACACCTTC CASSTRESNYGYTF
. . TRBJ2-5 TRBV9 TGTGCCAGCAGCGTCTTCCCGCGGGAGACCCAGTACTTC CASSVFPRETQYF
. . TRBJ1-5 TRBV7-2 TGTGCCAGCAGCGGACAGCCCAATCAGCCCCAGCATTTT CASSGQPNQPQHF
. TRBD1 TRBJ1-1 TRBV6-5 TGTGCCAGCAGAATTTCAGGGGGCGTGGGTACTGAAGCTTTCTTT CASRISGGVGTEAFF
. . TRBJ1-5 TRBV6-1 TGTGCCAGCAGTGAATCGAGGAATCAGCCCCAGCATTTT CASSESRNQPQHF
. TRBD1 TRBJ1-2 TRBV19 TGTGCCTCCACGGACAGGGGAGGGTATGGCTACACCTTC CASTDRGGYGYTF
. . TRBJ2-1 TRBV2 TGTGCCAGCAGTCAGGAACGCGACAATGAGCAGTTCTTC CASSQERDNEQFF
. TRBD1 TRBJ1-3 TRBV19 TGTGCCAGTAGTGCCGGGGACAGGAAGGCCTCTGGAAACACCATATATTTT CASSAGDRKASGNTIYF
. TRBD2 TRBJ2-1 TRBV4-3 TGCGCCAGCAGCCTGGGACTAGCGGGAGGGACGAATGAGCAGTTCTTC CASSLGLAGGTNEQFF
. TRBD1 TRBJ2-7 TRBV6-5 TGTGCCAGCAGTCTGACAGGGAATGGGCAGTACTTC CASSLTGNGQYF
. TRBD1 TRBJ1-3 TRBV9 TGTGCCAGCAGCCCCCGACAGGGCTCTGGAAACACCATATATTTT CASSPRQGSGNTIYF
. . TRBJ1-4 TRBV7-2 TGTGCCAGCAGCTTAGGACCGGGGGTTGAAAAACTGTTTTTT CASSLGPGVEKLFF
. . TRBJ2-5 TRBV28 TGTGCCAGCAGACCACGACAGCTACCCGTTAGAGAGACCCAGTACTTC CASRPRQLPVRETQYF
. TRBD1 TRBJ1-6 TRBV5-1 TGCGCCAGCAGCTCCGGGACAGGGAACAACAAGGATTCACCCCTCCACTTT CASSSGTGNNKDSPLHF
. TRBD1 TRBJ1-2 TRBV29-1 TGCAGCGTCCTGACAGGGTTCTATGGCTACACCTTC CSVLTGFYGYTF
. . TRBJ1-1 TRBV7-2 TGTGCCAGCAGCCCTTACATGAACACTGAAGCTTTCTTT CASSPYMNTEAFF
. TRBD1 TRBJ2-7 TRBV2 TGTGCCAGCAGTGAAACCGGGACAGGGAACGAGCAGTACTTC CASSETGTGNEQYF
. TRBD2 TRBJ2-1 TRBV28 TGTGCCAGCAGTTTAGCGGGGGAGTACAATGAGCAGTTCTTC CASSLAGEYNEQFF
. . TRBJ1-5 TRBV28 TGTGCCAGCAGCCCCCTCGATCAGCCCCAGCATTTT CASSPLDQPQHF
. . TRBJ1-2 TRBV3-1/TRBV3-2 TGTGCCAGCAGCCAAGATGGAGGGAGGCCCTTTTATGGCTACACCTTC CASSQDGGRPFYGYTF